This TCR beta chain was captured by sequencing in a study of blood T cell repertoires in COVID-19. CDR1 is GTSNPN, CDR2 SVGIG, per germline (reference sequence). This CDR3 is 12 amino acids long. Between the trimmed V and J ends, which lost 0 bases and 7 bases, there was a span of 9 bases. The repertoire was sequenced with immunoSEQ multiplex PCR; TCRdb's copy has only in-frame clones and lacks some. The sample yields approximately 240,000 clones, approximately 80% seen once. Sequenced sample: peripheral blood. This TCR was recovered from a woman older than 75 with active or convalescent COVID-19. This chain connects TRBV30 to TRBJ1-2, with D hard to call. The CDR3 is CAWSVSGTGYTF. The CDR3 nucleotides are TGTGCCTGGAGTGTATCAGGTACTGGCTACACCTTC.